This T cell receptor (beta chain) derives from a study of blood T cell repertoires in COVID-19. Overall study: Spain, Italy and the United States supplied samples that represented acute and convalescent COVID-19. PBMCs, B-cell-depleted T cells, or T cells were the source of the cDNA or gDNA that made up the material.

CDR1 is SGHTA and CDR2 is FQGTGA in the germline V gene. This CDR3 spans 15 amino acids. V gave up 5 bases and J gave up 6 bases, with 18 bases separating them. TCRdb keeps only in-frame clones here, not all; method: immunoSEQ multiplex PCR. This table holds some 240,000 clones, 65% to 90% found once. The rearrangement uses TRBV7-3 and TRBJ2-3; D not resolved. The clonotype comes from a man aged 50 to 60 with active or convalescent COVID-19. Sequenced input: peripheral blood. The DNA of the CDR3 is TGTGCCAGCAGCCTTAACAGTGACACCGCGGATACGCAGTATTTT. Protein sequence: CASSLNSDTADTQYF.